This TCR beta chain was found in a study of blood T cells in healthy people across ages. Sample-barcoded 5' priming and a J-beta primer mix drove a second PCR of roughly 6 to 12 cycles. Tags on each cDNA molecule came from a template-switch adaptor with 12 random nucleotides. From the 5' RACE reads, TCRdb called clonotypes with MiXCR, one entry per CDR3 protein. The repertoire has under 750,000 distinct CDR3 sequences, under 55% of them found once; the top ten carry about 22%. Study-wide points: PBMCs were not sorted, which prevented a conclusive comparison of naive versus antigen-experienced cells. Naive T cell percentage by flow cytometry tracked strongly with beta diversity.

This CDR3 comprises 12 residues. Germline CDR1 SQVTM, CDR2 ANQGSEA. Concerning this clonotype: Antigen unknown.

The clonotype originates from a man at least 80 years old in good health. Sequencing was performed on blood. V and J are TRBV29-1 and TRBJ2-5; 11 bases map to TRBD1. The CDR3 region has the DNA TGCGGCGCGGGACAGGGGGTTGAGACCCAGTACTTC. It encodes CGAGQGVETQYF. The full variable domain, completed using reference TRBV29-1 and TRBJ2-5, is SAVISQKPSRDICQRGTSLTIQCQVDSQVTMMFWYRQQPGQSLTLIATANQGSEATYESGFVIDKFPISRPNLTFSTLTVSNMSPEDSSIYLCGAGQGVETQYFGPGTRLLVL.